The present TCR beta chain was sequenced within a study of T-cell reconstitution after alpha-beta-depleted transplantation in children. This clonotype was recorded at least ten times. For TCRbeta, the library was prepared with unique molecular identifiers. TCRdb passed the PCR reads through MiXCR, listing each CDR3 protein once. The data show about 72,000 distinct CDR3 sequences, just under 7.5% seen once. The CDR3 covers 14 residues. The ends lost 6 bases at V and 0 bases at J; junction bases unmatched: 8. CDR1 and CDR2 (germline): DFQATT, SNEGSKA (reference sequence). This clonotype originated in a human donor who donated a stem cell graft to a child with acute lymphoblastic leukemia. The chain uses TRBV20-1 and TRBJ2-7, with TRBD2 identical over 7 bases. Sequenced material: PBMCs from the stem cell graft donor, taken from the stem cell graft. CDR3 DNA: TGCAGTGCCGCGACTAGCCGAATCTCCTACGAGCAGTACTTC. Protein sequence: CSAATSRISYEQYF.